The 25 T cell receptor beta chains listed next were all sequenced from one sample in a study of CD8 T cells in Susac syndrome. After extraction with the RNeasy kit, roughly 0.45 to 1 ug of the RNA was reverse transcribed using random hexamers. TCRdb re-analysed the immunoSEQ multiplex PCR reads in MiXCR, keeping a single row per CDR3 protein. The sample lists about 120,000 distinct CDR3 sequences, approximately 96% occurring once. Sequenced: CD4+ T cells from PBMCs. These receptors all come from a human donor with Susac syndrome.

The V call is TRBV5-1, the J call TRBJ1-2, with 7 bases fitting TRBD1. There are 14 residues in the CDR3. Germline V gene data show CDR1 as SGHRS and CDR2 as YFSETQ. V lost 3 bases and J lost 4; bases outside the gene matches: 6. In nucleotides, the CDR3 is TGCGCCAGCAGCTCCCGGACAGGCGTCTATGGCTACACCTTC. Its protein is CASSSRTGVYGYTF.

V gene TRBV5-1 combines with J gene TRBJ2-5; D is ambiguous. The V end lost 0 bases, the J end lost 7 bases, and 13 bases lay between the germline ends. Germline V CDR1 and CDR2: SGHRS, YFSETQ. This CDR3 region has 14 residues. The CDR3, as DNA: TGCGCCAGCAGCTTGGATTGGGGTCCGGGGACCCAGTACTTC. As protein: CASSLDWGPGTQYF.

The CDR3 is CSARGGGSIAIPEQFF. In nucleotides, the CDR3 is TGCAGTGCTAGAGGGGGGGGCTCCATCGCGATTCCTGAGCAGTTCTTC. This chain joins TRBV20-1 and TRBJ2-1; the D gene is possibly TRBD2 (7 bases). V was pared by 1 base and J by 9 bases, with 22 bases between. This CDR3 is built from 16 residues. The germline CDR1 and CDR2 sequences are DFQATT and SNEGSKA (reference sequence).

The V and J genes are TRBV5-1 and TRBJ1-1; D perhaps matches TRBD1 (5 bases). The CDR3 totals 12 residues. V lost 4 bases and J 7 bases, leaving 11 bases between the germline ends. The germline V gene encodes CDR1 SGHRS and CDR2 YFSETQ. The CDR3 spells CASSLDRYEAFF. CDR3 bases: TGCGCCAGCAGCCTCGACAGATATGAAGCTTTCTTT.

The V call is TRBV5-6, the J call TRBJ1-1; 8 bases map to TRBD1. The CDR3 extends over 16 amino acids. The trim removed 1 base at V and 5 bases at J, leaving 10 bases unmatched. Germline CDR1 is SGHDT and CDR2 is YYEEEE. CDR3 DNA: TGTGCCAGCAGCTTGATGCAGGGGGCGCGAAGGACTGAAGCTTTCTTT. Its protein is CASSLMQGARRTEAFF.

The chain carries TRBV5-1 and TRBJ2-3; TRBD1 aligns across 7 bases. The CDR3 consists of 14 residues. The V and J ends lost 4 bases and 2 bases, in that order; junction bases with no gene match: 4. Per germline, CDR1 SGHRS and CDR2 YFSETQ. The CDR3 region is CASSRDSLTDTQYF. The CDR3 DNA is TGCGCCAGCAGCCGGGACAGCCTCACAGATACGCAGTATTTT.

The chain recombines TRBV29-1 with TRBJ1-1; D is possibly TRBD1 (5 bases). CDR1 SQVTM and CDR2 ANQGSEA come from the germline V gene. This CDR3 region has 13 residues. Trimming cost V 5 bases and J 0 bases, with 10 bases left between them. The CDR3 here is CSVLRALNTEAFF. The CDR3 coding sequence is TGCAGCGTTCTCAGGGCCCTGAACACTGAAGCTTTCTTT.

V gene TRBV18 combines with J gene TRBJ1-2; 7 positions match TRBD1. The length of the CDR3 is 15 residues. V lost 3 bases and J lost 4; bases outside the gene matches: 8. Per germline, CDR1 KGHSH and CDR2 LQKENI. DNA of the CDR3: TGTGCCAGCTCACCTGACAGGGATGGAGCCTATGGCTACACCTTC. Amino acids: CASSPDRDGAYGYTF.

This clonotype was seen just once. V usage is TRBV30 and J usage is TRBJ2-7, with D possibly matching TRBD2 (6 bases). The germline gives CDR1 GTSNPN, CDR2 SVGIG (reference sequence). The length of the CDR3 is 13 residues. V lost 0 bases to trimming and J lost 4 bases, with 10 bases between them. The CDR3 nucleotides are TGTGCCTGGAGTGTACAAGGAGGGTACGAGCAGTACTTC. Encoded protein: CAWSVQGGYEQYF.

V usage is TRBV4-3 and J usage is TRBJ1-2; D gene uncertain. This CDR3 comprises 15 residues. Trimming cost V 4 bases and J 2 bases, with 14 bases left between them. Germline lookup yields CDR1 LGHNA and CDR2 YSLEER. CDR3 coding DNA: TGCGCCAGCAGCCCTCTGGGAAGCGGCAACTATGGCTACACCTTC. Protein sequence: CASSPLGSGNYGYTF.

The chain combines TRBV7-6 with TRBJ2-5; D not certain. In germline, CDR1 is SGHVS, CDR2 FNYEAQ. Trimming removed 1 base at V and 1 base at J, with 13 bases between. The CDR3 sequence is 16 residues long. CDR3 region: CASSLGRLRVQETQYF. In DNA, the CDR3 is TGTGCCAGCAGCTTAGGACGTCTAAGGGTCCAAGAGACCCAGTACTTC.

The CDR3 DNA reads as TGTGCCAGCAGCCAAGCCGGGACAGGGACATCCAACGAGCAGTACTTC. It yields the protein CASSQAGTGTSNEQYF. The chain has TRBV4-2 and TRBJ2-7, with 9 positions matching TRBD1. From germline, CDR1 is LGHNA and CDR2 YNFKEQ. The V gene end was trimmed by 1 base and the J gene end by 5 bases; junction bases not matched to a gene: 9. This CDR3 region has 16 residues.

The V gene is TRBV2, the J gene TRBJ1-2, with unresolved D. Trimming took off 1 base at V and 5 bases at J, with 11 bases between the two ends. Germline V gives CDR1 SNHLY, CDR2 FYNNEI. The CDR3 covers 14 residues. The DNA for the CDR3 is TGTGCCAGCAGTGAAGGGGGTCTCTGGTATGGCTACACCTTC. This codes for CASSEGGLWYGYTF.

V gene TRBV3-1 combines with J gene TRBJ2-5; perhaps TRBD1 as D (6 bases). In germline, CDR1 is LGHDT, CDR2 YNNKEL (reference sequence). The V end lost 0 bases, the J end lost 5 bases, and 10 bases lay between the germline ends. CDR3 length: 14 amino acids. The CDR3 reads CASSQESRGETQYF. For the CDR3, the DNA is TGTGCCAGCAGCCAAGAGTCTAGGGGGGAGACCCAGTACTTC.

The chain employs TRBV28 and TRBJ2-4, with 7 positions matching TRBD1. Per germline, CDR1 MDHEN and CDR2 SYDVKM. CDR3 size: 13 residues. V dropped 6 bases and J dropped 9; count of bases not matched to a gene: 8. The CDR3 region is CASSQGVPSIQYF. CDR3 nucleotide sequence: TGTGCCAGCAGCCAGGGGGTGCCCTCCATTCAGTACTTC.

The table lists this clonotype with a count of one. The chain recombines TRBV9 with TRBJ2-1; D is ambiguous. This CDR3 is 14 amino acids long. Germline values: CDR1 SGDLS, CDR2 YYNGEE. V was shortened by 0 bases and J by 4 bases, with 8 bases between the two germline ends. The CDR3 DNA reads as TGTGCCAGCAGCGTAGTCGCCAGGTACAATGAGCAGTTCTTC. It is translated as CASSVVARYNEQFF.

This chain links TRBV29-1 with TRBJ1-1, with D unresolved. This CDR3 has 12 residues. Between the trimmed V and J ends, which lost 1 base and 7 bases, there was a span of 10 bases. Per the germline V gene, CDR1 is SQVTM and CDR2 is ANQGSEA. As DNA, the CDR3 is TGCAGCGTTGAAGGGACCAGCCTTGAAGCTTTCTTT. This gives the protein CSVEGTSLEAFF.

The CDR3 reads CASSGRRELFF. CDR3 bases: TGTGCCAGCAGCGGTCGTCGGGAGCTGTTTTTT. The V gene is TRBV9, the J gene TRBJ2-2; D is unclear. V was clipped by 3 bases and J by 9 bases, with 6 bases between them. Germline values: CDR1 SGDLS, CDR2 YYNGEE. The CDR3 spans 11 residues.

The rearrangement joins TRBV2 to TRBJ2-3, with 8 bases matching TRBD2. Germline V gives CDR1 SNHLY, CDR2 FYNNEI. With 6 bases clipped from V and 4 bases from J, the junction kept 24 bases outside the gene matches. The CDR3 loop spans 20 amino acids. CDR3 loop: CASSEGRWGSAGVGSDTQYF. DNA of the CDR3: TGTGCCAGCAGCGAGGGGCGATGGGGATCAGCGGGAGTTGGATCAGATACGCAGTATTTT.

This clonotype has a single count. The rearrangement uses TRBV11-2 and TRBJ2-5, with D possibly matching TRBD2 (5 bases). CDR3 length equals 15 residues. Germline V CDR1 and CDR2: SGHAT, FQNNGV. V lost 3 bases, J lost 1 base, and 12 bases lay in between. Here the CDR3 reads CASSFSGLFQETQYF. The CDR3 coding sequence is TGTGCCAGCAGCTTCTCCGGACTGTTCCAAGAGACCCAGTACTTC.

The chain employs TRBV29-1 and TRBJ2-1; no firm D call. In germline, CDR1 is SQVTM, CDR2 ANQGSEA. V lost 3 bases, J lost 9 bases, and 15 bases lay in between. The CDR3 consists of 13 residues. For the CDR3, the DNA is TGCAGCGTTGACCCGGGCTATGTCAGTGAGCAGTTCTTC. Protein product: CSVDPGYVSEQFF.

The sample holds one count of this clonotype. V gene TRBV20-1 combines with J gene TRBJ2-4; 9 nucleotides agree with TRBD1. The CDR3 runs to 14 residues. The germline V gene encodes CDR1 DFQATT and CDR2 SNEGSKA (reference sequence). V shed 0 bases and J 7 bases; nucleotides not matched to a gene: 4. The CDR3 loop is CSARDTGQGNIQYF. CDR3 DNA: TGCAGTGCTAGAGATACCGGACAGGGGAACATTCAGTACTTC.

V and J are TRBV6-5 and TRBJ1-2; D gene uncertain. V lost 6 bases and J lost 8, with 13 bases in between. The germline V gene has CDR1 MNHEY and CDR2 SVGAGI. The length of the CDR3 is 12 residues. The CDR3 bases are TGTGCCAGCAGCTCTCGGTATGGGGGCTACACCTTC. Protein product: CASSSRYGGYTF.

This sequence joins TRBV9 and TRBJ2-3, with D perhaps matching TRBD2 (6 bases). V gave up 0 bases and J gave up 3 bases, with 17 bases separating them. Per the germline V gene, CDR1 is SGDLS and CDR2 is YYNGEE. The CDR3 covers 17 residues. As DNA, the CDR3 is TGTGCCAGCAGCGTAGAGTCGGGGGAGCTAAAAACAGATACGCAGTATTTT. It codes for CASSVESGELKTDTQYF.

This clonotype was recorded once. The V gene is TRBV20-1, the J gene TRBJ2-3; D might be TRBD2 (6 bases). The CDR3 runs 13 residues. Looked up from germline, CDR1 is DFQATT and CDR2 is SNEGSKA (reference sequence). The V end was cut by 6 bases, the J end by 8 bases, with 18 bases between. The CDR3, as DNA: TGCAGTGCACCAAGCGGGCCATTGGGTACGCAGTATTTT. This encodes CSAPSGPLGTQYF.